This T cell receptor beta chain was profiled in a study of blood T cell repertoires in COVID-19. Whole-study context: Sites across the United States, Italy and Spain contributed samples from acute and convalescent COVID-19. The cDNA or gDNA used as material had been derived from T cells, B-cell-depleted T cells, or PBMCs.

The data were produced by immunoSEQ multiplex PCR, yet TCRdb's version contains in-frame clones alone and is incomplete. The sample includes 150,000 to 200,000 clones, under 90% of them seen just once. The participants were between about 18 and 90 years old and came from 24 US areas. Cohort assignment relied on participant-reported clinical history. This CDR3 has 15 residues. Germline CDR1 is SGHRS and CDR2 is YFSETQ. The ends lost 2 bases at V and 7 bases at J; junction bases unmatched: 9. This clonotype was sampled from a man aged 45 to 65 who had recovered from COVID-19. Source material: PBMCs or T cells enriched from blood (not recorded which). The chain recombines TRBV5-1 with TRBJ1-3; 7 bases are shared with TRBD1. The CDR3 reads CASSFGDRSTNTIYF. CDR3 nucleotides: TGCGCCAGCAGCTTTGGGGACAGATCAACGAACACCATATATTTT.